This T cell receptor beta chain originates from a study of blood T cells in healthy people across ages. Study-level findings and limits: Roughly linearly, TCR beta diversity per million T cells fell as age increased.

Together with a sample-barcoded 5' primer, a J-beta primer mix was included in a second PCR lasting roughly 6 to 12 cycles. Each TCR beta cDNA got a 12-nucleotide random molecular identifier. A single record per CDR3 protein comes from TCRdb applying MiXCR to the 5' RACE reads. The sample comprises about 1.5 million distinct CDR3 sequences, 35% to 45% of which are singletons, and 4% rests with the top ten. Looked up from germline, CDR1 is SGDLS and CDR2 is YYNGEE. V trimming: 0 bases; J trimming: 2 bases; junction bases outside the gene matches: 5. This CDR3 has 17 amino acids. Each donor's blood draw was roughly 9.5 milliliters of peripheral blood. A minimum of 7 million PBMCs was isolated per sample. Notes on this clonotype: What it binds is not known.

The receptor's source is a woman between 18 and 30 years old in good health. Sequencing was carried out using blood. This chain joins TRBV9 and TRBJ2-1; 10 positions agree with TRBD2. The CDR3 protein is CASSVEGTSVTYNEQFF. CDR3 coding DNA: TGTGCCAGCAGCGTAGAAGGGACTAGCGTCACCTACAATGAGCAGTTCTTC. The full variable domain, its missing parts supplied by reference TRBV9 and TRBJ2-1, is DSGVTQTPKHLITATGQRVTLRCSPRSGDLSVYWYQQSLDQGLQFLIQYYNGEERAKGNILERFSAQQFPDLHSELNLSSLELGDSALYFCASSVEGTSVTYNEQFFGPGTRLTVL.